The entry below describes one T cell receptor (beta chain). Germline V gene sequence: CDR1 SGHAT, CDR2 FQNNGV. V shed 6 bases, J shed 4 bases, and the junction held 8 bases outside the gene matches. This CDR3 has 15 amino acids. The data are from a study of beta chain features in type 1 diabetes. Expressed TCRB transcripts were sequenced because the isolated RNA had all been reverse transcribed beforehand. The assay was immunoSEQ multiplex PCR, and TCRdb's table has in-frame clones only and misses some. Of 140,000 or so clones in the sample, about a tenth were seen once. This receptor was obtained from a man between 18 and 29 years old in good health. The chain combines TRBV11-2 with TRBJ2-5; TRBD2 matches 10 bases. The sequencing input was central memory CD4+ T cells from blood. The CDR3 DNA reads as TGTGCCAGCAGTGGGGAGCGGGGGGGCCGAGAGACCCAGTACTTC. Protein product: CASSGERGGRETQYF.